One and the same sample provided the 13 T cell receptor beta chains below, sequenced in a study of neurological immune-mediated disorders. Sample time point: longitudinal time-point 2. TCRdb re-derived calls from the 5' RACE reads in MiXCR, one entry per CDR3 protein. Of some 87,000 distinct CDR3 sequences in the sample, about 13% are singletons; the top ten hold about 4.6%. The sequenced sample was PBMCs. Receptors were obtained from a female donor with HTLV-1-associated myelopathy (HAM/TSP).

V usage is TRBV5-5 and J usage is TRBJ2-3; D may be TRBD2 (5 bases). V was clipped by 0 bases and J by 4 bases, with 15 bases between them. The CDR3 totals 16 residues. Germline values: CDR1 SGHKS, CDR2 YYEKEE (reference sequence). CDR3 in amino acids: CASSLDVGVRADTQYF. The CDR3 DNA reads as TGTGCCAGCAGCTTGGATGTCGGGGTTAGGGCAGATACGCAGTATTTT.

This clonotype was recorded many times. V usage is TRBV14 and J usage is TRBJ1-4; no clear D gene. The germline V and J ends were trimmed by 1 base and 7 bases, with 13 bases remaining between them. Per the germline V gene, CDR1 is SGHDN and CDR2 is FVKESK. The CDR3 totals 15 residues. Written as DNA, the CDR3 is TGTGCCAGCAGCCAAGGAACTGGGCGGGGTGAAAAACTGTTTTTT. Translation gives CASSQGTGRGEKLFF.

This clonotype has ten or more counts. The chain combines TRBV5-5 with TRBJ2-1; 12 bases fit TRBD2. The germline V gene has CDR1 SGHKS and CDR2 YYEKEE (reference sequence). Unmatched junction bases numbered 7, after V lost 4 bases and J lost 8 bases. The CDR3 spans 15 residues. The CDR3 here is CASSLLTSGGDEQFF. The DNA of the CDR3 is TGTGCCAGCAGCCTACTGACTAGCGGGGGTGATGAGCAGTTCTTC.

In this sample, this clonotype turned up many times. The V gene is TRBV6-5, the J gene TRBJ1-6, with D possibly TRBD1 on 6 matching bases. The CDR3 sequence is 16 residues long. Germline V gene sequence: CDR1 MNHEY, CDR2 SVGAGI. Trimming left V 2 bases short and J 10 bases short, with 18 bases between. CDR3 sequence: CASSYTQQGRGSPLHF. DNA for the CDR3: TGTGCCAGCAGTTACACCCAACAGGGCCGAGGGTCACCCCTCCACTTT.

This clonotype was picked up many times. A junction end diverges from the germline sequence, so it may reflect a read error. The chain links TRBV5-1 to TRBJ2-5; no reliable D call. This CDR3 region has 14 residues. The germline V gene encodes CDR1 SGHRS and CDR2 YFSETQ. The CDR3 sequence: CASSLLATEEPQYF. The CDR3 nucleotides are TGCGCCAGCAGCCTTCTGGCTACCGAAGAGCCCCAGTACTTC.

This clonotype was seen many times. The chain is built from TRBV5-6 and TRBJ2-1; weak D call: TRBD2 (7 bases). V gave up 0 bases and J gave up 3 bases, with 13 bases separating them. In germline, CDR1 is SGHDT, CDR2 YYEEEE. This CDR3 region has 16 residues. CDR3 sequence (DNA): TGTGCCAGCAGCTTGGGGCGGGGGCAGGGCTACAATGAGCAGTTCTTC. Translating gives CASSLGRGQGYNEQFF.

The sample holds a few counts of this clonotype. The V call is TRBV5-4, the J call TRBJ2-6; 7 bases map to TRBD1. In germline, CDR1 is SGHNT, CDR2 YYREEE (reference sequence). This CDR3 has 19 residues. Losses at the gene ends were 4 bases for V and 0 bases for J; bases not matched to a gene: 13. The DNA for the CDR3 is TGTGCCAGCAGCCTTATTCAAGGACAGGCGCGCTCTGGGGCCAACGTCCTGACTTTC. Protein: CASSLIQGQARSGANVLTF.

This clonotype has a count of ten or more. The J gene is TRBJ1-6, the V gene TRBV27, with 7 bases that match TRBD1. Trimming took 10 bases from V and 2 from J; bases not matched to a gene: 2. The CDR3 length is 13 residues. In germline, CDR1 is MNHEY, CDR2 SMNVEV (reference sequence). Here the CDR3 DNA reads TGTGCCACCGGACAGGCCTATAATTCACCCCTCCACTTT. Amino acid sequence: CATGQAYNSPLHF.

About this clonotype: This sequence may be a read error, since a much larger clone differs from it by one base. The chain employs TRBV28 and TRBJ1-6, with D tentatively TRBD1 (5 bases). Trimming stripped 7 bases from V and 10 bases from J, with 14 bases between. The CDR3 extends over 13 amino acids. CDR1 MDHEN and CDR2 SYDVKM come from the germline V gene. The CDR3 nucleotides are TGTGCCAGCACCCACCAGGGCGGATCACCCCTCCACTTT. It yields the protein CASTHQGGSPLHF.

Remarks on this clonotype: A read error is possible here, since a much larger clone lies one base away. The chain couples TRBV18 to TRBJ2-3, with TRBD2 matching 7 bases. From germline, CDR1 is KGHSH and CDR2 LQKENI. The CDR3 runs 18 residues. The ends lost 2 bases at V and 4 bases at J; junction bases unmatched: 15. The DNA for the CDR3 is TGTGCCAGCTCACCAATGGCAGCGGGGCCGACTAACCCAGATACGCAGTATTTT. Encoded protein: CASSPMAAGPTNPDTQYF.

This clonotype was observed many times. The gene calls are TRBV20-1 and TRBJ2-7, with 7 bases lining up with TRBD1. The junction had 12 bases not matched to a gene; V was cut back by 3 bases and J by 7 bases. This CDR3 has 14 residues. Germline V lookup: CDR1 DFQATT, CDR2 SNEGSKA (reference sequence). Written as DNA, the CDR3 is TGCAGTGCTAGCAGACAGGGAAGTTCGGGGGAGCAGTACTTC. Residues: CSASRQGSSGEQYF.

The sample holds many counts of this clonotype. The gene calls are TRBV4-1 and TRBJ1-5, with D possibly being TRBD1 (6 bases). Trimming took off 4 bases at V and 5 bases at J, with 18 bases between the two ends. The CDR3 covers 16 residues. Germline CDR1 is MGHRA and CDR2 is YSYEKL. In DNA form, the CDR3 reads TGCGCCAGCAGCCCAACGGACAGAACGAATTATCAGCCCCAGCATTTT. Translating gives CASSPTDRTNYQPQHF.

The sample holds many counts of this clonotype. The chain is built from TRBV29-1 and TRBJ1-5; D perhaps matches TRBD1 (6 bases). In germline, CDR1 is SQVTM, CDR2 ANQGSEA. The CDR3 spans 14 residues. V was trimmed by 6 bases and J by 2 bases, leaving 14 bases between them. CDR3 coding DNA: TGCAGCGTCCAAGGGGGGGATGGCAATCAGCCCCAGCATTTT. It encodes CSVQGGDGNQPQHF. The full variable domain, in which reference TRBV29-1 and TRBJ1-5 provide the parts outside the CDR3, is SAVISQKPSRDICQRGTSLTIQCQVDSQVTMMFWYRQQPGQSLTLIATANQGSEATYESGFVIDKFPISRPNLTFSTLTVSNMSPEDSSIYLCSVQGGDGNQPQHFGDGTRLSIL.